The TCR beta chain described here comes from a study of T cells in Graves' hyperthyroidism and ophthalmopathy. Study information: It was at initial diagnosis, before any treatment, that peripheral blood was collected. Study-level results: Most thyroid-expanded clonotypes above 0.001 were also found in blood.

With V trimmed by 3 bases and J by 1 base, 10 bases remained unmatched. The CDR3 runs 18 residues. Germline CDR1 and CDR2: SNHLY and FYNNEI. Template material for amplifying TCR beta CDR3 regions consisted of RNA transcripts. Carried out on the TCR CDR3, a first-round RT-PCR used the HTBI primer set. TCRdb re-derived calls from the multiplex PCR reads in MiXCR, one entry per CDR3 protein. The sample shows fewer than 600,000 distinct CDR3 sequences, roughly 15% of them seen only once. This clonotype was detected many times. Its target is not known. Graves' hyperthyroidism was deemed stable given no ophthalmopathy progression within 18 months.

Sequenced material: blood. This TCR came from a woman aged 40 to 55 with Graves' hyperthyroidism. V and J are TRBV2 and TRBJ2-7; 12 positions agree with TRBD2. The CDR3 protein is CASSDRSLTSGGSYEQYF. The CDR3 bases are TGTGCCAGCAGTGATAGAAGTTTGACTAGCGGGGGATCCTACGAGCAGTACTTC.